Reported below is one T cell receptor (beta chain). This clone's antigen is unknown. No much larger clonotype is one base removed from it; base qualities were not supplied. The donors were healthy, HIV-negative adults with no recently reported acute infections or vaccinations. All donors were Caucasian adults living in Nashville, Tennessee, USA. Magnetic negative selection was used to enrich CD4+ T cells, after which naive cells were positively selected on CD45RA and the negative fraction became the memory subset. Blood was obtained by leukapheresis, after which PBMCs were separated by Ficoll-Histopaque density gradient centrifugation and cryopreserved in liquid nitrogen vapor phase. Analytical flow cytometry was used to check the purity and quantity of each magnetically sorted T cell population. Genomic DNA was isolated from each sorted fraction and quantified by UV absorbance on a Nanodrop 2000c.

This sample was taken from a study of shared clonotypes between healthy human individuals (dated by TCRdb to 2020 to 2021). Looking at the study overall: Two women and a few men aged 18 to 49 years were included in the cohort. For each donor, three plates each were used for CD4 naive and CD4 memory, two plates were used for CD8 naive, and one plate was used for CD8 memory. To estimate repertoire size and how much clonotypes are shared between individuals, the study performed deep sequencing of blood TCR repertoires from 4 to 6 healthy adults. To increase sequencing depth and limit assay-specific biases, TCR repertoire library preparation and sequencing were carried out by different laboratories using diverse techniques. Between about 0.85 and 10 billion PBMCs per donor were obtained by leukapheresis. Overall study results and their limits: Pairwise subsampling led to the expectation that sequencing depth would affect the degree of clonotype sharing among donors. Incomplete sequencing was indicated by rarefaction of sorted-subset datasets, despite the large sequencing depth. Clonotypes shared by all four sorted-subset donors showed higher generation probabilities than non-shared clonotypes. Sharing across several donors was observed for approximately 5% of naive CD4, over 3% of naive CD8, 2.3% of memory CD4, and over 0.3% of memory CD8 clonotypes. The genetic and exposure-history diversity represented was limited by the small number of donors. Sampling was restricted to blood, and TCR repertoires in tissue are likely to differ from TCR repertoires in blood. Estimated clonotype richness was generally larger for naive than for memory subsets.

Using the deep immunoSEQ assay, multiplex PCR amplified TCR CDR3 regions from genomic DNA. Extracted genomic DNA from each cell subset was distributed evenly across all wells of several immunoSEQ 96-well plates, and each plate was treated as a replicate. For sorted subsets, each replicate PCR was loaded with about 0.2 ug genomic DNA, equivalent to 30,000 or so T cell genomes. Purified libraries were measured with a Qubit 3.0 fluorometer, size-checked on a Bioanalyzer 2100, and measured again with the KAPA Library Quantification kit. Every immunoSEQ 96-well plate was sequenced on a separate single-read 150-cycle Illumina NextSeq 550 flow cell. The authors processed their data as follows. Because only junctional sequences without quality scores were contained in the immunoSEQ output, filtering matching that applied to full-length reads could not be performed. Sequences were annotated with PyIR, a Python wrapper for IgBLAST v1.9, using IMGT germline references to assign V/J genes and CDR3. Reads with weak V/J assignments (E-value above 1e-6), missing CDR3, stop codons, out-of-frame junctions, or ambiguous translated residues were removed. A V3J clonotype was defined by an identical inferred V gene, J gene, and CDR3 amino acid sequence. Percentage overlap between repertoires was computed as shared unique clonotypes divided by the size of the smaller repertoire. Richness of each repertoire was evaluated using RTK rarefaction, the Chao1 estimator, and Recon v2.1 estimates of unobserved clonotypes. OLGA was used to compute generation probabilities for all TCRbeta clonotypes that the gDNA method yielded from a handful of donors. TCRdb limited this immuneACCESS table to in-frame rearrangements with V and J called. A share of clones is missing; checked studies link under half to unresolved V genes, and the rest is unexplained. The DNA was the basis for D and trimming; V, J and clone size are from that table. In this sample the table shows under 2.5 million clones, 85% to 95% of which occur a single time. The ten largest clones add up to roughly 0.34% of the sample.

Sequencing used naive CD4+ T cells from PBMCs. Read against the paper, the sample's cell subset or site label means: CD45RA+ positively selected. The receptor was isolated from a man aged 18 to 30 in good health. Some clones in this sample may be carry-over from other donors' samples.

The CDR3 region: CASSAGTPTEAFF. The bases read TGTGCCAGCAGCGCCGGGACTCCGACTGAAGCTTTCTTT. Recombination connected TRBV7-3 to TRBJ1-1; a tentative D match to TRBD1 spans 5 bases. Sequences SGHTA (CDR1) and FQGTGA (CDR2) are obtained from the germline V gene. From cysteine to phenylalanine, the CDR3 is 13 amino acids long. Just CDR3 DNA is preserved here, 39 bases in frame from base 1. Trimming at the junction amounts to 5 bases on V and 5 bases on J, and the germline ends lie 12 bases apart.